These 30 T cell receptor beta chains were sequenced from one sample in a study of T cell changes during pregnancy in multiple sclerosis. The data were produced by immunoSEQ multiplex PCR, yet TCRdb's version contains in-frame clones alone and is incomplete. The sample consists of 90,000 to 100,000 clones, 90% to 95% of them appearing once. The sequencing here drew on peripheral blood, taken in the third trimester of pregnancy. The receptors originated from a female donor with multiple sclerosis, enrolled in a pregnancy study.

In this sample, this clone turned up a few times. J is TRBJ1-1 and V is TRBV7-9; 7 nucleotides align to TRBD1. The CDR3 has 16 residues. Germline V gene sequence: CDR1 SEHNR, CDR2 FQNEAQ (reference sequence). Trimming at V came to 2 bases and at J to 4 bases, leaving 10 bases not matched to a gene. DNA of the CDR3: TGTGCCAGCAGCTTAAGTTTACAGGGGAGGACCACTGAAGCTTTCTTT. It yields the protein CASSLSLQGRTTEAFF. Combining the CDR3 with reference TRBV7-9 and TRBJ1-1 gives the whole variable domain DTGVSQNPRHKITKRGQNVTFRCDPISEHNRLYWYRQTLGQGPEFLTYFQNEAQLEKSRLLSDRFSAERPKGSFSTLEIQRTEQGDSAMYLCASSLSLQGRTTEAFFGQGTRLTVV.

The genes are TRBV7-2 and TRBJ2-1; 8 nucleotides line up with TRBD2. Unmatched junction bases numbered 1, after V lost 0 bases and J lost 3 bases. Germline V gene sequence: CDR1 SGHTA, CDR2 FQGNSA. The CDR3 runs 15 residues. The CDR3 spells CASSLALAGYNEQFF. The DNA of the CDR3 is TGTGCCAGCAGCTTAGCTCTAGCGGGCTACAATGAGCAGTTCTTC.

The CDR3 here is CASSPRGGTGPSYEQYF. The CDR3 DNA sequence: TGTGCCAGCAGCCCTAGGGGGGGGACAGGACCATCCTACGAGCAGTACTTC. The chain links TRBV5-4 to TRBJ2-7; weak D call: TRBD1 (8 bases). The V gene lost 4 bases and the J gene lost 1 base, with 21 bases spanning the gap. Germline V CDR1 and CDR2: SGHNT, YYREEE (reference sequence). This CDR3 comprises 17 residues.

V and J are TRBV6-5 and TRBJ2-7; TRBD1 agrees at 10 bases. CDR3 length equals 14 residues. Germline V gives CDR1 MNHEY, CDR2 SVGAGI. V shed 4 bases and J 7 bases; nucleotides not matched to a gene: 7. The CDR3 nucleotides are TGTGCCAGCAGTTCTACCTGGACAGGGGGTGAGCAGTACTTC. Its translation is CASSSTWTGGEQYF.

V and J are TRBV6-1 and TRBJ1-5; 7 bases fit TRBD1. Trimming removed 0 bases from V and 9 bases from J; junction bases left unmatched: 8. The CDR3 has 15 amino acids. Germline CDR1 MNHNS, CDR2 SASEGT. The CDR3 DNA reads TGTGCCAGCAGTGAAGCGGGACAGAGCCGGACGCCCCAGCATTTT. Translating it yields CASSEAGQSRTPQHF.

A remark on this clone: The CDR3 carries no conserved terminal phenylalanine or tryptophan, so it likely arises from a read error. This sequence joins TRBV5-4 and TRBJ1-2, with 8 bases identical to TRBD1. V lost 0 bases and J lost 8; bases outside the gene matches: 3. Germline values: CDR1 SGHNT, CDR2 YYREEE (reference sequence). This CDR3 spans 13 amino acids. CDR3 loop: CASSLGQGSGYTL. CDR3 DNA: TGTGCCAGCAGCTTGGGACAGGGGTCGGGCTACACCCTC.

V gene TRBV5-1 combines with J gene TRBJ2-7, with 9 nucleotides matching TRBD2. Germline V lookup: CDR1 SGHRS, CDR2 YFSETQ. Trimming at V came to 2 bases and at J to 7 bases, leaving 13 bases not matched to a gene. This CDR3 region has 16 residues. The CDR3 DNA reads TGCGCCAGCAGCTTCCCCGGGACTAGCCCCGGCCGGGAGCAGTACTTC. Its protein product is CASSFPGTSPGREQYF. Filled out from reference TRBV5-1 and TRBJ2-7, the complete variable domain reads KAGVTQTPRYLIKTRGQQVTLSCSPISGHRSVSWYQQTPGQGLQFLFEYFSETQRNKGNFPGRFSGRQFSNSRSEMNVSTLELGDSALYLCASSFPGTSPGREQYFGPGTRLTVT.

This chain joins TRBV30 and TRBJ2-5, with 8 bases fitting TRBD2. Germline values: CDR1 GTSNPN, CDR2 SVGIG (reference sequence). This CDR3 is 15 amino acids long. With 5 bases clipped from V and 4 bases from J, the junction kept 12 bases outside the gene matches. The CDR3 DNA reads as TGTGCCTGGGGACCCGGGACTAGGGAGCCAGAGACCCAGTACTTC. Translation: CAWGPGTREPETQYF. Full variable domain (remainder filled in from reference TRBV30 and TRBJ2-5): SQTIHQWPATLVQPVGSPLSLECTVEGTSNPNLYWYRQAAGRGLQLLFYSVGIGQISSEVPQNLSASRPQDRQFILSSKKLLLSDSGFYLCAWGPGTREPETQYFGPGTRLLVL.

The rearrangement links TRBV2 to TRBJ2-7; 7 bases match TRBD2. Germline trimming cut 4 bases from V and 2 bases from J; bases unmatched to any gene: 5. This CDR3 is 14 amino acids long. Per the germline V gene, CDR1 is SNHLY and CDR2 is FYNNEI. The CDR3 nucleotides read TGTGCCAGCAGTGCGGGCGGGAGTGCCTACGAGCAGTACTTC. Protein sequence: CASSAGGSAYEQYF.

This rearrangement joins TRBV7-9 to TRBJ2-3; 12 nucleotides align to TRBD2. CDR3 length: 15 residues. Trimming took 6 bases from V and 4 from J; bases not matched to a gene: 5. CDR1 SEHNR and CDR2 FQNEAQ come from the germline V gene (reference sequence). The CDR3 DNA reads TGTGCCAGCAGACCCGGGACTAGCGGGCCAGATACGCAGTATTTT. It translates to CASRPGTSGPDTQYF.

The rearrangement uses TRBV27 and TRBJ2-7; D remains ambiguous. Trimming removed 5 bases from V and 1 base from J, with 9 bases in between. This CDR3 comprises 13 residues. Germline CDR1 is MNHEY and CDR2 is SMNVEV (reference sequence). The CDR3 DNA follows: TGTGCCAGCAGTCCTCGGGTTTCCTACGAGCAGTACTTC. Translated: CASSPRVSYEQYF.

V and J are TRBV7-9 and TRBJ1-5; weak D call: TRBD1 (5 bases). Germline V lookup: CDR1 SEHNR, CDR2 FQNEAQ (reference sequence). The CDR3 is made up of 17 amino acids. Trimming removed 2 bases from V and 0 bases from J, with 14 bases in between. This CDR3 reads CASSLSDSAYSNQPQHF. In nucleotides, the CDR3 is TGTGCCAGCAGCTTAAGCGACAGTGCCTATAGCAATCAGCCCCAGCATTTT.

This chain links TRBV14 with TRBJ1-6; 7 bases are shared with TRBD1. CDR3 size: 17 residues. The germline V gene has CDR1 SGHDN and CDR2 FVKESK. V dropped 4 bases and J dropped 4; count of bases not matched to a gene: 10. The CDR3 is CASSREGAGAYNSPLHF. In nucleotides, the CDR3 is TGTGCCAGCAGCCGAGAGGGGGCAGGGGCTTATAATTCACCCCTCCACTTT.

The CDR3 reads CASSSGTGNYGYTF. DNA for the CDR3: TGTGCCAGCAGCTCCGGGACAGGGAACTATGGCTACACCTTC. The chain carries TRBV13 and TRBJ1-2; 9 nucleotides agree with TRBD1. The V gene end was trimmed by 4 bases and the J gene end by 2 bases; junction bases not matched to a gene: 2. Germline CDR1 PRHDT, CDR2 FYEKMQ (reference sequence). The CDR3 consists of 14 residues.

The count of this clone is one. A junction boundary mismatches the germline segment, possibly from a read error. V and J are TRBV28 and TRBJ1-2, with D perhaps TRBD1 (6 bases). The CDR3 is made up of 14 amino acids. Germline CDR1 reads MDHEN; CDR2 reads SYDVKM. The CDR3 reads CASSFEGVGYGYIF. The CDR3 nucleotides read TGTGCCAGCAGTTTTGAGGGGGTCGGCTATGGCTACATCTTC.

The chain employs TRBV28 and TRBJ2-7; 8 nucleotides line up with TRBD1. CDR3 size: 14 residues. Germline trimming cut 6 bases from V and 4 bases from J; bases unmatched to any gene: 8. The germline gives CDR1 MDHEN, CDR2 SYDVKM. The CDR3 sequence: CASRPGQARYEQYF. As DNA, the CDR3 is TGTGCCAGCAGACCGGGACAGGCCCGTTACGAGCAGTACTTC.

The chain recombines TRBV6-6 with TRBJ2-1; the D gene is possibly TRBD1 (6 bases). CDR1 and CDR2 from the germline V gene are MNHNY and SVGAGI (reference sequence). The CDR3 loop spans 14 amino acids. The ends were cut back, 2 bases at V and 6 bases at J, with 11 bases in the middle. The CDR3: CASSYGRGRNEQFF. CDR3 coding DNA: TGTGCCAGCAGTTACGGCAGGGGCCGCAATGAGCAGTTCTTC.

CDR3 in amino acids: CASSLELNTDTQYF. The CDR3 DNA reads TGTGCCAGCAGCTTAGAGCTTAACACAGATACGCAGTATTTT. V gene TRBV7-9 combines with J gene TRBJ2-3; no clear D gene. The CDR3 loop spans 14 amino acids. CDR1 and CDR2 (germline): SEHNR, FQNEAQ (reference sequence). The V end lost 1 base, the J end lost 2 bases, and 7 bases lay between the germline ends.

CDR3: CASSLVSAGGEQFF. The CDR3 DNA reads as TGTGCCAGCAGCTTAGTAAGCGCGGGAGGTGAGCAGTTCTTC. This sequence joins TRBV7-2 and TRBJ2-1; 8 bases map to TRBD2. After removal of 1 base from V and 9 bases from J, the junction contained 5 bases not matched to a gene. Per the germline V gene, CDR1 is SGHTA and CDR2 is FQGNSA. The CDR3 runs 14 residues.

This clone was detected only once. Here the CDR3 reads CASSYSGGGDTIYF. CDR3 sequence (DNA): TGTGCCAGCAGTTACTCTGGCGGAGGGGACACCATATATTTT. The gene calls are TRBV6-5 and TRBJ1-3, with a tentative D call TRBD1 (5 bases). The V end lost 0 bases, the J end lost 8 bases, and 11 bases lay between the germline ends. Germline V gene data show CDR1 as MNHEY and CDR2 as SVGAGI. The CDR3 loop spans 14 amino acids.

The chain couples TRBV18 to TRBJ1-5, with no clear D. The CDR3 length is 15 residues. CDR1 is KGHSH, CDR2 LQKENI, per germline. The germline V and J ends were trimmed by 6 bases and 3 bases, with 15 bases remaining between them. The CDR3 DNA reads as TGTGCCAGCTCGGCAGGCCGATCCCCCAATCAGCCCCAGCATTTT. It is translated as CASSAGRSPNQPQHF.

The table lists this clone with a count of one. The J gene is TRBJ1-4, the V gene TRBV19; TRBD1 aligns across 9 bases. Germline V CDR1 and CDR2: LNHDA, SQIVND (reference sequence). V trimming: 5 bases; J trimming: 10 bases; junction bases outside the gene matches: 11. The CDR3 covers 15 residues. The CDR3 sequence is CASSGQGQGAGKLFF. Written as DNA, the CDR3 is TGTGCCAGTAGTGGCCAGGGACAGGGTGCCGGAAAACTGTTTTTT.

This chain connects TRBV2 to TRBJ1-2; D is ambiguous. Per the germline V gene, CDR1 is SNHLY and CDR2 is FYNNEI. V lost 5 bases, J lost 9 bases, and 10 bases lay in between. This CDR3 has 11 residues. The CDR3 region is CASSRAGSYTF. The CDR3 nucleotides are TGTGCCAGCAGTCGCGCCGGGAGCTACACCTTC.

The chain joins TRBV30 to TRBJ2-3; 9 bases are shared with TRBD2. V shed 1 base, J shed 0 bases, and the junction held 5 bases outside the gene matches. The CDR3 runs to 16 residues. Germline lookup yields CDR1 GTSNPN and CDR2 SVGIG (reference sequence). The CDR3 is CAWSGFSGSSTDTQYF. Written as DNA, the CDR3 is TGTGCCTGGAGTGGATTTAGCGGGAGTAGCACAGATACGCAGTATTTT. The whole variable domain, remainder taken from reference TRBV30 and TRBJ2-3, is SQTIHQWPATLVQPVGSPLSLECTVEGTSNPNLYWYRQAAGRGLQLLFYSVGIGQISSEVPQNLSASRPQDRQFILSSKKLLLSDSGFYLCAWSGFSGSSTDTQYFGPGTRLTVL.

Concerning this clone itself: The same CDR3 can be traced to other DNA sequences in this sample. This chain joins TRBV5-1 and TRBJ2-7; unclear D gene. Germline-derived CDR1 and CDR2 are SGHRS and YFSETQ. This CDR3 contains 13 residues. V lost 0 bases to trimming and J lost 1 base, with 5 bases between them. CDR3 region: CASSLGASYEQYF. The CDR3 nucleotides read TGCGCCAGCAGCTTGGGGGCTTCCTACGAGCAGTACTTC. Combining the CDR3 with reference TRBV5-1 and TRBJ2-7 gives the whole variable domain KAGVTQTPRYLIKTRGQQVTLSCSPISGHRSVSWYQQTPGQGLQFLFEYFSETQRNKGNFPGRFSGRQFSNSRSEMNVSTLELGDSALYLCASSLGASYEQYFGPGTRLTVT.

This chain links TRBV4-2 with TRBJ2-3; 13 bases fit TRBD2. Trimming at V came to 1 base and at J to 3 bases, leaving 7 bases not matched to a gene. Germline V lookup: CDR1 LGHNA, CDR2 YNFKEQ. The CDR3 loop spans 18 amino acids. In nucleotides, the CDR3 is TGTGCCAGCAGCCAAGGGGGACTAGCGGGATTGGGAACAGATACGCAGTATTTT. It is translated as CASSQGGLAGLGTDTQYF.

This clone showed up just a few times. The chain joins TRBV19 to TRBJ1-1; a weak D match, TRBD1 (5 bases). From germline, CDR1 is LNHDA and CDR2 SQIVND (reference sequence). V was shortened by 0 bases and J by 10 bases, with 15 bases between the two germline ends. This CDR3 is 14 amino acids long. Here the CDR3 reads CASSIDGAPDGAFF. CDR3 in DNA: TGTGCCAGTAGTATAGATGGGGCTCCCGATGGAGCTTTCTTT.

This chain links TRBV6-1 with TRBJ2-3; weak D call: TRBD2 (5 bases). The CDR3 consists of 13 residues. The germline CDR1 and CDR2 sequences are MNHNS and SASEGT. V dropped 6 bases and J dropped 2 bases, with 9 bases sitting between them. Here the CDR3 reads CASSRTFTDTQYF. CDR3 nucleotides: TGTGCCAGCAGCCGGACTTTCACAGATACGCAGTATTTT.

The V and J genes are TRBV5-1 and TRBJ2-3; D is perhaps TRBD2 (6 bases). Trimming took off 1 base at V and 1 base at J, with 10 bases between the two ends. CDR1 SGHRS and CDR2 YFSETQ come from the germline V gene. There are 15 residues in the CDR3. CDR3 sequence: CASSLRGMGTDTQYF. DNA of the CDR3: TGCGCCAGCAGCTTGCGGGGGATGGGCACAGATACGCAGTATTTT. Using reference TRBV5-1 and TRBJ2-3 for the parts outside the CDR3, the full variable domain is KAGVTQTPRYLIKTRGQQVTLSCSPISGHRSVSWYQQTPGQGLQFLFEYFSETQRNKGNFPGRFSGRQFSNSRSEMNVSTLELGDSALYLCASSLRGMGTDTQYFGPGTRLTVL.

This chain connects TRBV5-4 to TRBJ1-1; TRBD1 matches at 9 bases. Losses at the gene ends were 4 bases for V and 3 bases for J; bases not matched to a gene: 4. The CDR3 runs 14 residues. The V gene's germline CDR1 is SGHNT and CDR2 YYREEE (reference sequence). The CDR3 spells CASSPRDRDTEAFF. The CDR3 coding sequence is TGTGCCAGCAGCCCCCGGGACAGGGACACTGAAGCTTTCTTT.